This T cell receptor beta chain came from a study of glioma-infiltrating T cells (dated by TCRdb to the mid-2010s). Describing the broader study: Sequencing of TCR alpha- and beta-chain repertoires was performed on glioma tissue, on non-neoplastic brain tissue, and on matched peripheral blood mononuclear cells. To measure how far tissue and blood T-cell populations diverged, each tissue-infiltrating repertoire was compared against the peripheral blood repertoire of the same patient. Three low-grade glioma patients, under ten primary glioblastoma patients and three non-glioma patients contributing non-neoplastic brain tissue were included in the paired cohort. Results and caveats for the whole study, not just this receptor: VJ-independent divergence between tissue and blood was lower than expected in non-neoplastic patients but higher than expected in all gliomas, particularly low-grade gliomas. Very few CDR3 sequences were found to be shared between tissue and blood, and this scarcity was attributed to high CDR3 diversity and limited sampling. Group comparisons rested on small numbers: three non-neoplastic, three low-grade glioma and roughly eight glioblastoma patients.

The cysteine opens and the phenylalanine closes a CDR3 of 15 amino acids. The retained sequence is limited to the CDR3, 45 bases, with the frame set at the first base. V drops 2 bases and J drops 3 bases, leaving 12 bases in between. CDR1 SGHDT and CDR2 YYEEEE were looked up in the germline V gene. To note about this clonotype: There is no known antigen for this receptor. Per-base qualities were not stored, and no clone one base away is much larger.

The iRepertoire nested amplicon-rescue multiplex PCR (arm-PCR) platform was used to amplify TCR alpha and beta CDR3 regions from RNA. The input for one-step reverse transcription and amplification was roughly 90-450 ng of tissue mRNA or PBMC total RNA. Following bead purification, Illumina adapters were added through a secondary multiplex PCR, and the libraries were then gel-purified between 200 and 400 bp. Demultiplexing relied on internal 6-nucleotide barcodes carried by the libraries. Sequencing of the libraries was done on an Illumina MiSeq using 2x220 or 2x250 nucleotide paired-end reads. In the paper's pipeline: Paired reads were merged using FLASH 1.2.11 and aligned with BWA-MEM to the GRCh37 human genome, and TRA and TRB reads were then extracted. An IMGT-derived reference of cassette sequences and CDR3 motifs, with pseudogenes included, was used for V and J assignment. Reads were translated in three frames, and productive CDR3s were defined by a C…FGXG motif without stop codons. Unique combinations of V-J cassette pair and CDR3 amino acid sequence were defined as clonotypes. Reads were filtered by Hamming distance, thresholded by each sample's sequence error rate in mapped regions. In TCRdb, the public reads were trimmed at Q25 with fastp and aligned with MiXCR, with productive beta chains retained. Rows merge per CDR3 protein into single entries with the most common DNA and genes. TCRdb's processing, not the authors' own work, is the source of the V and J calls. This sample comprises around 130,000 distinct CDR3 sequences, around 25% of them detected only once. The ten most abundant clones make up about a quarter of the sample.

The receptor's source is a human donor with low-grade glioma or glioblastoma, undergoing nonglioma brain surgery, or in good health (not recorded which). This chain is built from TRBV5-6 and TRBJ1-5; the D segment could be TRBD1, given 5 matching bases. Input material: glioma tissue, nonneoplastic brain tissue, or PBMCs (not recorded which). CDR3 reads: CASSFLGQNNQPQHF. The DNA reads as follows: TGTGCCAGCAGCTTTTTGGGGCAGAACAATCAGCCCCAGCATTTT. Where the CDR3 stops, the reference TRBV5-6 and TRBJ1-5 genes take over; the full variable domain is DAGVTQSPTHLIKTRGQQVTLRCSPKSGHDTVSWYQQALGQGPQFIFQYYEEEERQRGNFPDRFSGHQFPNYSSELNVNALLLGDSALYLCASSFLGQNNQPQHFGDGTRLSIL.